Presented here are 9 T cell receptor beta chains from one specimen sequenced in a study of blood T cells in healthy people across ages. Sample-barcoded 5' priming and a J-beta primer mix drove a second PCR of about 6 to 12 cycles. TCRdb reprocessed the 5' RACE reads with MiXCR, giving one entry per CDR3 protein. This sample has roughly 2 million distinct CDR3 sequences, with roughly 50% found just once. Sequencing was performed on blood. These receptors were taken from a woman between 40 and 50 years old in good health.

Note on this clonotype: One end of the junction varies from germline; a read error may be responsible. V usage is TRBV5-5 and J usage is TRBJ2-5; TRBD1 is a possible D gene (6 bases). CDR1 SGHKS and CDR2 YYEKEE come from the germline V gene (reference sequence). The CDR3 runs 12 residues. The CDR3 sequence is CVSSMTGETQYF. CDR3 in DNA: TGTGTCAGCAGTATGACAGGAGAGACCCAGTACTTC.

V and J are TRBV4-1 and TRBJ2-7; the D is unclear. Germline loops: CDR1 MGHRA, CDR2 YSYEKL. The CDR3 totals 13 residues. Deletions cut 1 base from V and 7 bases from J, with 11 bases between. The DNA of the CDR3 is TGCGCCAGCAGCCAAGTCCATGGTGAAGAGCAGTACTTC. It translates to CASSQVHGEEQYF.

The rearrangement uses TRBV11-2 and TRBJ2-5; D may be TRBD1 (5 bases). Germline-derived CDR1 and CDR2 are SGHAT and FQNNGV. CDR3 length: 12 residues. Trimming stripped 4 bases from V and 7 bases from J, with 10 bases between. In nucleotides, the CDR3 is TGTGCCAGCAGCTCGAATCAGGGGACCCAGTACTTC. Translation: CASSSNQGTQYF. The complete variable domain, with remaining parts taken from reference TRBV11-2 and TRBJ2-5, reads EAGVAQSPRYKIIEKRQSVAFWCNPISGHATLYWYQQILGQGPKLLIQFQNNGVVDDSQLPKDRFSAERLKGVDSTLKIQPAKLEDSAVYLCASSSNQGTQYFGPGTRLLVL.

This clonotype was observed a handful of times. This chain uses TRBV27 with TRBJ2-1, with D possibly matching TRBD2 (5 bases). Trimming took 6 bases from V and 0 from J, leaving 18 bases between them. CDR1 is MNHEY and CDR2 is SMNVEV in the germline V gene (reference sequence). CDR3 size: 17 residues. As DNA, the CDR3 is TGTGCCAGCAGCAACAATCCTCTAGCTAGCTCCTACAATGAGCAGTTCTTC. Residues: CASSNNPLASSYNEQFF.

The chain carries TRBV20-1 and TRBJ2-5; 11 bases fit TRBD2. The CDR3 runs 12 residues. Trimming took 8 bases from V and 11 from J; bases not matched to a gene: 10. CDR1 is DFQATT and CDR2 is SNEGSKA in the germline V gene (reference sequence). The CDR3 bases are TGCAGTTATAGCGGGGGGGCCTATGAGCAGTACTTC. This gives the protein CSYSGGAYEQYF.

The J gene is TRBJ1-1, the V gene TRBV28; 9 nucleotides match TRBD1. The CDR3 covers 14 residues. Germline loops: CDR1 MDHEN, CDR2 SYDVKM. With V trimmed by 8 bases and J by 4 bases, 8 bases remained unmatched. The CDR3 DNA follows: TGTGCCAGCTCCACAGGGGGCTCCGGCACTGAAGCTTTCTTT. Amino acid sequence: CASSTGGSGTEAFF.

V is TRBV4-3 and J is TRBJ2-4; D perhaps matches TRBD1 (5 bases). The CDR3 runs to 16 residues. Trimming shortened V by 0 bases and J by 0 bases, and 9 bases separated the two germline ends. The germline CDR1 and CDR2 sequences are LGHNA and YSLEER. The CDR3 DNA reads as TGCGCCAGCAGCCAAGATAGGGGATTAGCCAAAAACATTCAGTACTTC. Translation: CASSQDRGLAKNIQYF.

This clonotype occurred once. V is TRBV29-1 and J is TRBJ2-7, with TRBD2 matching 11 bases. J lost 7 bases, V lost 3 bases, and 8 bases had no gene match. The germline CDR1 and CDR2 sequences are SQVTM and ANQGSEA. The CDR3 extends over 14 amino acids. CDR3 nucleotides: TGCAGCGTTGATAGCGGGGGGGCCGAGAATGAGCAGTACTTC. Translating gives CSVDSGGAENEQYF.

This clonotype was picked up many times. This chain uses TRBV28 with TRBJ2-5, with D hard to call. Germline CDR1 reads MDHEN; CDR2 reads SYDVKM. The CDR3 contains 13 residues. V was cut by 3 bases and J by 0 bases, with 5 bases left in between. The CDR3 region has the DNA TGTGCCAGCAGTTTTGGGCACCAAGAGACCCAGTACTTC. Amino acids: CASSFGHQETQYF. The entire variable domain, with the rest obtained from reference TRBV28 and TRBJ2-5, is as follows: DVKVTQSSRYLVKRTGEKVFLECVQDMDHENMFWYRQDPGLGLRLIYFSYDVKMKEKGDIPEGYSVSREKKERFSLILESASTNQTSMYLCASSFGHQETQYFGPGTRLLVL.